These 27 T cell receptor beta chains came from one sample sequenced in a study of PD-1 blockade in classical Hodgkin lymphoma. The time point is: cycle 4 day 1 (C4D1), after about 6 weeks of nivolumab. Every patient had relapsed following autologous stem cell transplantation, and cohorts differed in brentuximab vedotin exposure. The repertoire was sequenced with immunoSEQ multiplex PCR; TCRdb's copy has only in-frame clones and lacks some. The sample holds about 90,000 clones; about nine tenths are singletons and the top ten take about 2.9%. The source material was peripheral blood mononuclear cells (PBMCs), sampled before the fourth cycle of nivolumab. Receptor source: a human donor with classical Hodgkin lymphoma.

The V call is TRBV28, the J call TRBJ1-2; D unclear. The germline CDR1 and CDR2 sequences are MDHEN and SYDVKM. The germline V and J ends were trimmed by 3 bases and 3 bases, with 8 bases remaining between them. The CDR3 consists of 13 residues. CDR3 nucleotides: TGTGCCAGCAGTTTGGCTGGTGACTATGGCTACACCTTC. Its translation: CASSLAGDYGYTF.

The chain recombines TRBV7-2 with TRBJ1-5; TRBD1 is a possible D gene (6 bases). This CDR3 has 14 residues. CDR1 and CDR2 from the germline V gene are SGHTA and FQGNSA. Trimming shortened V by 6 bases and J by 2 bases, and 11 bases separated the two germline ends. CDR3 bases: TGTGCCAGCAGTCTAAGACAGGGCAATCAGCCCCAGCATTTT. Translated, it gives CASSLRQGNQPQHF.

The rearrangement joins TRBV30 to TRBJ2-3; no firm D call. CDR1 and CDR2 (germline): GTSNPN, SVGIG (reference sequence). This CDR3 is 13 amino acids long. V lost 2 bases and J 1 base, leaving 7 bases between the germline ends. The CDR3 sequence is CAWSPDRTDTQYF. The CDR3 nucleotides read TGTGCCTGGAGTCCCGATCGCACAGATACGCAGTATTTT.

The chain has TRBV5-4 and TRBJ2-7; D unresolved. V dropped 0 bases and J dropped 6 bases, with 7 bases sitting between them. The germline V gene has CDR1 SGHNT and CDR2 YYREEE (reference sequence). This CDR3 region has 12 residues. CDR3 sequence: CASSLGGVEQYF. The CDR3, as DNA: TGTGCCAGCAGCTTGGGTGGGGTCGAGCAGTACTTC.

The chain joins TRBV7-6 to TRBJ2-3, with a possible D match to TRBD2 (6 bases). Germline CDR1 reads SGHVS; CDR2 reads FNYEAQ. CDR3 length: 14 amino acids. V lost 2 bases and J 5 bases, leaving 11 bases between the germline ends. CDR3 residues: CASSLFSGGDTQYF. The CDR3 DNA is TGTGCCAGCAGCTTATTCTCCGGGGGAGATACGCAGTATTTT.

The chain couples TRBV4-2 to TRBJ1-4; D remains unclear. The V and J ends lost 3 bases and 5 bases respectively, with 16 bases between them. The CDR3 runs 16 residues. Germline lookup yields CDR1 LGHNA and CDR2 YNFKEQ. The CDR3 coding sequence is TGTGCCAGCAGCCACCCCTCGACGGATAGGAATGAAAAACTGTTTTTT. Its translation is CASSHPSTDRNEKLFF.

The chain carries TRBV5-5 and TRBJ1-6, with 8 bases lining up with TRBD1. J lost 7 bases, V lost 2 bases, and 5 bases had no gene match. The CDR3 sequence is 15 residues long. The germline V gene encodes CDR1 SGHKS and CDR2 YYEKEE (reference sequence). Here the CDR3 DNA reads TGTGCCAGCAGCTTCCAGGGGGCGCGGAATTCACCCCTCCACTTT. Translation: CASSFQGARNSPLHF.

The rearrangement links TRBV10-1 to TRBJ1-6, with a possible D match to TRBD1 (5 bases). This CDR3 comprises 14 residues. In germline, CDR1 is WNHNN, CDR2 SYGVQD (reference sequence). The ends were cut back, 4 bases at V and 10 bases at J, with 14 bases in the middle. CDR3 residues: CASSVTTAGSPLHF. DNA of the CDR3: TGCGCCAGCAGTGTGACGACAGCGGGATCACCCCTCCACTTT.

The chain carries TRBV5-4 and TRBJ2-3, with D unresolved. CDR3 length: 13 amino acids. CDR1 is SGHNT and CDR2 is YYREEE in the germline V gene (reference sequence). V lost 7 bases, J lost 1 base, and 10 bases lay in between. Written as DNA, the CDR3 is TGTGCCAGCGGTTTTACCGGCACAGATACGCAGTATTTT. Protein product: CASGFTGTDTQYF.

This chain joins TRBV4-2 and TRBJ1-1, with D tentatively TRBD1 (6 bases). The germline V and J ends were trimmed by 2 bases and 0 bases, with 13 bases remaining between them. Per the germline V gene, CDR1 is LGHNA and CDR2 is YNFKEQ. The CDR3 contains 16 residues. CDR3 nucleotide sequence: TGTGCCAGCAGCCAACCCGACAGGACGGTGAACACTGAAGCTTTCTTT. Its protein is CASSQPDRTVNTEAFF.

The V gene is TRBV7-9, the J gene TRBJ2-2; TRBD1 is a possible D gene (6 bases). The CDR3 loop spans 14 amino acids. The germline CDR1 and CDR2 sequences are SEHNR and FQNEAQ (reference sequence). With 5 bases removed from V and 1 base from J, the gap between germline ends came to 8 bases. The CDR3 DNA is TGTGCCAGCAGCCGGGGACAGAACACCGGGGAGCTGTTTTTT. Its translation: CASSRGQNTGELFF.

The chain is built from TRBV7-9 and TRBJ1-2, with a possible D match to TRBD1 (5 bases). This CDR3 has 15 amino acids. Trimming cost V 5 bases and J 8 bases, with 21 bases left between them. Germline V gene sequence: CDR1 SEHNR, CDR2 FQNEAQ (reference sequence). DNA of the CDR3: TGTGCCAGCAGCCCCTTCCTTGGGGGTGAACACGGCTACACCTTC. Translated, it gives CASSPFLGGEHGYTF.

This chain uses TRBV28 with TRBJ1-5; maybe TRBD1 (5 bases). The V and J ends lost 2 bases and 6 bases respectively, with 14 bases between them. The CDR3 contains 15 residues. Germline V gene data show CDR1 as MDHEN and CDR2 as SYDVKM. The CDR3 DNA reads as TGTGCCAGCAGTTTAGCGCGGGCAGGGCTTCAGCCCCAGCATTTT. As protein: CASSLARAGLQPQHF.

The chain employs TRBV4-1 and TRBJ1-2; weak D call: TRBD1 (6 bases). Germline lookup yields CDR1 MGHRA and CDR2 YSYEKL. V was pared by 0 bases and J by 8 bases, with 19 bases between. This CDR3 contains 16 residues. The CDR3: CASSQDAFGGLAGYTF. The CDR3 DNA reads as TGCGCCAGCAGCCAAGATGCGTTTGGGGGCCTGGCCGGCTACACCTTC.

The chain couples TRBV6-5 to TRBJ2-2; D call uncertain. Trimming shortened V by 0 bases and J by 3 bases, and 5 bases separated the two germline ends. The germline V gene encodes CDR1 MNHEY and CDR2 SVGAGI. This CDR3 has 14 residues. This chain's CDR3 is CASSYSPDTGELFF. CDR3 in DNA: TGTGCCAGCAGTTACTCCCCGGACACCGGGGAGCTGTTTTTT.

This chain connects TRBV5-4 to TRBJ2-3, with a weak D call TRBD2 (6 bases). Germline V gives CDR1 SGHNT, CDR2 YYREEE (reference sequence). The CDR3 runs 16 residues. The V gene lost 0 bases and the J gene lost 2 bases, with 13 bases spanning the gap. CDR3 loop: CASSLGLLAFTDTQYF. DNA for the CDR3: TGTGCCAGCAGCTTGGGTCTGCTAGCGTTCACAGATACGCAGTATTTT.

The chain recombines TRBV5-1 with TRBJ2-3; maybe TRBD1 (6 bases). Trimming removed 3 bases from V and 6 bases from J, with 17 bases in between. The CDR3 totals 15 residues. Germline-derived CDR1 and CDR2 are SGHRS and YFSETQ. The CDR3 reads CASSWTRGLGDTQYF. In DNA form, the CDR3 reads TGCGCCAGCAGCTGGACCAGGGGCCTTGGGGATACGCAGTATTTT.

The chain combines TRBV4-3 with TRBJ2-7, with a weak D call TRBD2 (5 bases). This CDR3 contains 13 residues. Trimming removed 1 base at V and 3 bases at J, with 7 bases between. The germline gives CDR1 LGHNA, CDR2 YSLEER. For the CDR3, the DNA is TGCGCCAGCAGCCAAGCCGGGGACTACGAGCAGTACTTC. It yields the protein CASSQAGDYEQYF.

The gene calls are TRBV28 and TRBJ2-7; the D gene is possibly TRBD1 (5 bases). V was trimmed by 4 bases and J by 3 bases, leaving 10 bases between them. The CDR3 has 13 amino acids. Germline values: CDR1 MDHEN, CDR2 SYDVKM. The CDR3 coding sequence is TGTGCCAGCAGTTCGACAGTAATCTACGAGCAGTACTTC. This gives the protein CASSSTVIYEQYF.

Only a few counts were recorded for this clone. CDR3 nucleotide sequence: TGTGCCAGCAGCCTTCGGCTCTACGAGCAGTACTTC. Translation: CASSLRLYEQYF. The chain uses TRBV7-2 and TRBJ2-7; D is unresolved. V was cut by 5 bases and J by 3 bases, with 8 bases left in between. CDR1 and CDR2 (germline): SGHTA, FQGNSA. The CDR3 extends over 12 amino acids.

The V gene is TRBV5-1, the J gene TRBJ2-1; 9 nucleotides match TRBD2. This CDR3 has 13 residues. V lost 4 bases, J lost 9 bases, and 5 bases stayed unmatched. Germline CDR1 and CDR2: SGHRS and YFSETQ. CDR3 amino acids: CASSLPRGGEQFF. The CDR3 DNA follows: TGCGCCAGCAGCCTCCCGCGGGGGGGTGAGCAGTTCTTC. Supplemented by reference TRBV5-1 and TRBJ2-1, the full variable domain reads KAGVTQTPRYLIKTRGQQVTLSCSPISGHRSVSWYQQTPGQGLQFLFEYFSETQRNKGNFPGRFSGRQFSNSRSEMNVSTLELGDSALYLCASSLPRGGEQFFGPGTRLTVL.

V gene TRBV7-2 combines with J gene TRBJ1-2; possible D gene TRBD1, 6 bases. Germline-derived CDR1 and CDR2 are SGHTA and FQGNSA. The CDR3 contains 16 residues. V shed 0 bases and J shed 0 bases, with 11 bases lying between them. The CDR3 reads CASSLAGGPANYGYTF. The CDR3 DNA is TGTGCCAGCAGCTTAGCGGGGGGGCCGGCTAACTATGGCTACACCTTC.

The rearrangement links TRBV7-6 to TRBJ1-4; D not certain. Deletions cut 5 bases from V and 8 bases from J, with 15 bases between. Per germline, CDR1 SGHVS and CDR2 FNYEAQ. The CDR3 sequence is 14 residues long. CDR3 sequence (DNA): TGTGCCAGCAGCCTAAATCCTTCGGTGGAAAAACTGTTTTTT. Its protein is CASSLNPSVEKLFF.

The rearrangement uses TRBV5-6 and TRBJ1-4; TRBD1 aligns across 9 bases. Germline assignment: CDR1 SGHDT and CDR2 YYEEEE. V dropped 4 bases and J dropped 8; count of bases not matched to a gene: 9. This CDR3 has 15 amino acids. The CDR3 coding sequence is TGTGCCAGCAGCCCGGGGACAGGGAGACTCGAAAAACTGTTTTTT. The encoded protein is CASSPGTGRLEKLFF.

V usage is TRBV6-6 and J usage is TRBJ1-6; tentatively, D is TRBD1 (5 bases). From germline, CDR1 is MNHNY and CDR2 SVGAGI (reference sequence). CDR3 length: 14 residues. Trimming cost V 2 bases and J 6 bases, with 8 bases left between them. For the CDR3, the DNA is TGTGCCAGCAGTTACGGGGGGAGTAATTCACCCCTCCACTTT. It is translated as CASSYGGSNSPLHF.

J is TRBJ1-1 and V is TRBV30; D perhaps matches TRBD1 (6 bases). V was shortened by 0 bases and J by 5 bases, with 22 bases between the two germline ends. The CDR3 has 17 residues. The V gene's germline CDR1 is GTSNPN and CDR2 SVGIG (reference sequence). CDR3 nucleotide sequence: TGTGCCTGGAGTGTATCAGGGGCAGGGAGTCGGGGAACTGAAGCTTTCTTT. Protein product: CAWSVSGAGSRGTEAFF.

V usage is TRBV7-9 and J usage is TRBJ1-1, with TRBD1 matching 10 bases. The CDR3 sequence is 15 residues long. Unmatched junction bases numbered 15, after V lost 5 bases and J lost 12 bases. Germline CDR1 is SEHNR and CDR2 is FQNEAQ (reference sequence). CDR3 DNA sequence: TGTGCCAGCAGCCAACCTACTCCGGGACAGGGGTCTCCTTTCTTT. Its protein product is CASSQPTPGQGSPFF.